A selection of T cell receptor beta chains follows, all from one sample in a study of a mutant IDH1 vaccine in newly diagnosed glioma. Sequenced by immunoSEQ multiplex PCR; TCRdb stores in-frame clones only, minus some. The sample carries 40,000 to 55,000 clones, 65% to 80% recorded once. The antigens these receptors bind are not known. Here the sequenced sample was PBMCs, taken from a glioma patient whose treatment included an IDH1 peptide vaccine. These receptors all come from a man aged 35 to 55 with glioma. CDR3s include the opening cysteine and the closing phenylalanine or tryptophan. Some rows have no size entry. The others give once, few or many, or a class for an expanded clone.

abundance,j_gene,len,v_gene,CDR3aa
-,TRBJ2-1,13,TRBV5-1,CASSPPHFERQFF
-,TRBJ2-3,17,TRBV29-1,CSVQNPRAGGNADTQYF
-,TRBJ2-1,10,TRBV20-1,CSAGSNEQFF
-,TRBJ2-2,15,TRBV2,CASSRGRLGTGELFF
-,TRBJ1-3,15,TRBV19,CASSMQVSSGNTIYF
-,TRBJ1-2,15,TRBV19,CASSRGRAVSYGYTF
-,TRBJ1-2,13,TRBV7-2,CASSPGGVYGYTF
-,TRBJ1-1,13,TRBV30,CAWSVAENTEAFF
-,TRBJ2-5,15,TRBV4-1,CASSQEDYLQETQYF
-,TRBJ1-1,14,TRBV18,CASSPQPSMAEAFF
-,TRBJ1-5,13,TRBV14,CASSQREGTPQHF
-,TRBJ2-2,14,TRBV6-1,CASSEGLHTGELFF
medium-sized,TRBJ2-2,11,TRBV25-1,CASTFYGELFF
-,TRBJ1-1,14,TRBV6-5,CASSPGTENTEAFF
-,TRBJ2-1,13,TRBV7-2,CASSFDQVDEQFF
-,TRBJ1-6,16,TRBV5-1,CASSSDAGGLNSPLHF
once,TRBJ2-5,14,TRBV7-8,CASSLGHLQETQYF
-,TRBJ1-4,14,TRBV6-5,CASSYSGGNEKLFF
few,TRBJ1-6,15,TRBV6-5,CASSLGLPDNSPLHF
few,TRBJ1-3,15,TRBV6-1,CASTPGTGAGNTIYF
-,TRBJ2-3,15,TRBV4-1,CASSHDSGGTDTQYF
-,TRBJ2-2,18,TRBV30,CAWSALFTGEKRGGELFF
-,TRBJ2-5,13,TRBV12-5,CASGSTPQETQYF
-,TRBJ2-7,11,TRBV10-2,CASSRAYEQYF
few,TRBJ1-1,11,TRBV5-1,CASSSIGEAFF
-,TRBJ2-7,16,TRBV5-1,CASSLGTRFLAYEQYF
once,TRBJ1-3,14,TRBV7-2,CASSPQGTGNTIYF
-,TRBJ2-2,16,TRBV30,CAWSVERGANTGELFF
-,TRBJ2-1,13,TRBV25-1,CASSWSSYNEQFF
-,TRBJ2-5,15,TRBV2,CASSSSRGGQETQYF
-,TRBJ2-1,14,TRBV29-1,CSVVKMDSYNEQFF
-,TRBJ1-1,13,TRBV5-1,CASSDQVNTEAFF
-,TRBJ2-7,12,TRBV27,CASSSTGFLQYF
-,TRBJ1-1,17,TRBV5-1,CASSPGGAATLNTEAFF
-,TRBJ2-7,14,TRBV5-1,CASSLASGADEQYF
-,TRBJ2-2,15,TRBV7-9,CASSSLRGPTGELFF
-,TRBJ2-7,16,TRBV27,CASSLSRGTGVYEQYF
-,TRBJ1-1,13,TRBV19,CASSIEQYTEAFF
few,TRBJ2-3,16,TRBV18,CASSPAGQGGTDTQYF
-,TRBJ2-1,14,TRBV7-9,CASSFQGSYNEQFF